The rows below give T cell receptor beta chains drawn from one sample of a study of control samples from healthy donors and cancer patients. Profiled with immunoSEQ multiplex PCR; TCRdb holds only in-frame clones, not every one. The data contain roughly 120,000 clones, roughly nine tenths of them singletons. Sequencing input: PBMCs. The receptors were sampled from a woman between 45 and 60 years old with colorectal cancer. The CDR3 runs from the conserved cysteine through the conserved F or W. A D gene is named only where the DNA matches it firmly. Clone size, where shown, is once, few, many, or a class for clones that have expanded.

TRBJ2-7	TRBV19	.	.	CASSISFGGGEQYF	TGTGCCAGTAGTATTAGTTTCGGGGGCGGCGAGCAGTACTTC
TRBJ1-1	TRBV28	.	TRBD1	CASSFAQGATEAFF	TGTGCCAGCAGTTTCGCTCAGGGGGCGACTGAAGCTTTCTTT
TRBJ2-5	TRBV29-1	.	TRBD2	CSAATSGGAETQYF	TGCAGCGCCGCCACTAGCGGGGGAGCGGAGACCCAGTACTTC
TRBJ2-5	TRBV7-2	.	.	CASSGTPGPAIGETQYF	TGTGCCAGCAGCGGTACGCCAGGTCCGGCGATAGGAGAGACCCAGTACTTC
TRBJ1-1	TRBV6-1	once	.	CASSETRGATEAFF	TGTGCCAGCAGTGAAACACGAGGGGCCACTGAAGCTTTCTTT
TRBJ1-6	TRBV27	.	.	CASSFDAGTYNSPLHF	TGTGCCAGCAGCTTCGACGCAGGAACCTATAATTCACCCCTCCACTTT
TRBJ1-1	TRBV9	.	.	CASSVAGLTSGAEAFF	TGTGCCAGCAGCGTAGCCGGGCTGACCTCGGGGGCTGAAGCTTTCTTT
TRBJ1-1	TRBV2	.	.	CAYSPLAPGGTEAFF	TGTGCGTACTCACCGCTGGCGCCGGGTGGCACTGAAGCTTTCTTT
TRBJ2-1	TRBV19	.	TRBD2	CASRGLADEQFF	TGTGCCAGTAGAGGACTAGCGGATGAGCAGTTCTTC
TRBJ1-1	TRBV7-3	.	.	CASSLVAGNTEAFF	TGTGCCAGCAGCTTAGTCGCAGGGAACACTGAAGCTTTCTTT
TRBJ2-1	TRBV5-1	once	.	CASSLGLKASLRNEQFF	TGCGCCAGCAGCTTGGGTCTTAAGGCTAGCCTACGCAATGAGCAGTTCTTC
TRBJ1-5	TRBV5-4	.	.	CASSLGPGDNQPQHF	TGTGCCAGCAGCTTAGGCCCTGGGGACAATCAGCCCCAGCATTTT
TRBJ1-3	TRBV28	medium-sized	TRBD1	CASRSDRVPGNTIYF	TGTGCCAGCAGATCGGACAGGGTACCTGGAAACACCATATATTTT
TRBJ2-7	TRBV2	.	.	CASSEERGHHEQYF	TGTGCCAGCAGTGAAGAGAGGGGTCACCACGAGCAGTACTTC
TRBJ2-7	TRBV20-1	few	TRBD2	CSASGGRSSYEQYF	TGCAGTGCTAGTGGCGGGAGGAGTTCCTACGAGCAGTACTTC
TRBJ2-5	TRBV28	once	TRBD2	CASSTRTLAVEIWGETQYF	TGTGCCAGCAGTACCAGAACACTAGCGGTAGAAATCTGGGGGGAGACCCAGTACTTC
TRBJ1-2	TRBV29-1	few	TRBD1	CSVKGQGTYGYTF	TGCAGCGTTAAGGGACAGGGGACCTATGGCTACACCTTC
TRBJ1-1	TRBV29-1	once	.	CSVEDLAGENTEAFF	TGCAGCGTTGAAGATCTCGCAGGGGAGAACACTGAAGCTTTCTTT
TRBJ1-3	TRBV23-1	.	.	CAIRDSGNTIYF	TGCGCCATCAGGGATTCTGGAAACACCATATATTTT
TRBJ1-4	TRBV12-3/TRBV12-4	.	.	CASSSISGEKLFF	TGTGCCAGCAGTTCCATATCGGGTGAAAAACTGTTTTTT
TRBJ2-5	TRBV10-3	.	.	CAISESIRGTQYF	TGTGCCATCAGTGAGTCGATTCGTGGGACCCAGTACTTC
TRBJ1-1	TRBV12-3/TRBV12-4	.	.	CASSLAFTEAFF	TGTGCCAGCAGTTTAGCGTTCACTGAAGCTTTCTTT
TRBJ1-2	TRBV5-1	.	.	CASSLVGSGEPGYGYTF	TGCGCCAGCAGCTTGGTAGGATCAGGAGAACCCGGCTATGGCTACACCTTC
TRBJ2-7	TRBV18	.	TRBD2	CASSPPSGSAYEQYF	TGTGCCAGCTCACCACCGAGCGGGAGCGCCTACGAGCAGTACTTC
TRBJ2-3	TRBV5-6	once	.	CASSLGGAGDTQYF	TGTGCCAGCAGCTTGGGTGGGGCCGGGGATACGCAGTATTTT
TRBJ2-1	TRBV28	few	.	CASSQIQARRHNEQFF	TGTGCCAGCAGTCAAATACAGGCCAGGAGGCACAATGAGCAGTTCTTC
TRBJ1-1	TRBV3-1/TRBV3-2	.	.	CASSQDDSGGTEAFF	TGTGCCAGCAGCCAGGACGATTCGGGGGGCACTGAAGCTTTCTTT
TRBJ1-2	TRBV2	.	.	CASYARTDPYGYTF	TGTGCCAGTTACGCGAGGACGGATCCTTATGGCTACACCTTC
TRBJ2-7	TRBV5-1	.	TRBD2	CASSAGGDSPGEQYF	TGCGCCAGCAGCGCGGGGGGCGACTCCCCTGGGGAGCAGTACTTC
TRBJ1-1	TRBV5-1	once	.	CASSLGQANTEAFF	TGCGCCAGCAGCTTGGGACAGGCGAACACTGAAGCTTTCTTT
TRBJ1-4	TRBV19	.	TRBD1	CASRQGQGDEKLFF	TGTGCCAGTAGACAGGGGCAGGGAGACGAAAAACTGTTTTTT
TRBJ2-1	TRBV5-6	.	TRBD2	CASSPGLVPFEQFF	TGTGCCAGCAGCCCGGGACTAGTCCCTTTTGAGCAGTTCTTC
TRBJ2-5	TRBV27	.	TRBD2	CASSLGTSGQETQYF	TGTGCCAGCAGTTTGGGGACTAGCGGCCAAGAGACCCAGTACTTC
TRBJ1-1	TRBV5-1	.	.	CASSFQNTEAFF	TGCGCCAGCAGCTTTCAGAACACTGAAGCTTTCTTT
TRBJ2-7	TRBV2	few	.	CASRGDIGGQYF	TGTGCCAGCAGGGGAGACATCGGAGGGCAGTACTTC
TRBJ1-1	TRBV5-5	.	.	CASSLGLRNTEAFF	TGTGCCAGCAGCTTGGGTTTGAGGAACACTGAAGCTTTCTTT
TRBJ2-3	TRBV12-3/TRBV12-4	.	.	CASSKTDTQYF	TGTGCCAGCAGTAAGACAGATACGCAGTATTTT
TRBJ2-1	TRBV5-1	.	.	CASSPRQSSYNEQFF	TGCGCCAGCAGCCCCAGGCAAAGCTCCTACAATGAGCAGTTCTTC
TRBJ1-1	TRBV12-3/TRBV12-4	.	.	CASSLTAGPEAFF	TGTGCCAGCAGTTTAACGGCGGGCCCTGAAGCTTTCTTT
TRBJ2-5	TRBV7-8	.	.	CASSLAPLIGSETQYF	TGTGCCAGCAGCTTAGCCCCACTTATCGGGAGCGAGACCCAGTACTTC
TRBJ2-1	TRBV6-2/TRBV6-3	.	TRBD1	CASSYSVQGDHFYNEQFF	TGTGCCAGCAGTTACTCGGTCCAGGGGGATCACTTCTACAATGAGCAGTTCTTC
TRBJ2-7	TRBV5-1	.	.	CASSLDAGQGLYEQYF	TGCGCCAGCAGCTTGGATGCAGGGCAAGGTCTCTACGAGCAGTACTTC
TRBJ2-2	TRBV21-1	.	.	CASSKVGTPNTGELFF	TGTGCCAGCAGCAAAGTAGGAACCCCTAACACCGGGGAGCTGTTTTTT
TRBJ2-1	TRBV19	once	TRBD2	CASSLSGGTYNEQFF	TGTGCCAGTAGTCTCTCGGGGGGGACCTACAATGAGCAGTTCTTC
TRBJ2-3	TRBV13	.	TRBD2	CASSPLWAADPGLGTDTQYF	TGTGCCAGCAGCCCCCTCTGGGCAGCCGATCCGGGACTAGGGACAGATACGCAGTATTTT
TRBJ2-1	TRBV19	.	.	CASSRGSYNEQFF	TGTGCCAGTAGTAGGGGCTCCTACAATGAGCAGTTCTTC
TRBJ1-2	TRBV28	.	.	CASSFSATYGYTF	TGTGCCAGCAGTTTTTCCGCAACGTATGGCTACACCTTC
TRBJ1-4	TRBV5-1	.	.	CASSPGASNEKLFF	TGCGCCAGCAGCCCGGGCGCGTCTAATGAAAAACTGTTTTTT
TRBJ2-7	TRBV6-6	.	.	CASREGSSYEQYF	TGTGCCAGCAGGGAGGGAAGCTCCTACGAGCAGTACTTC
TRBJ1-2	TRBV19	.	.	CASSIMTANYGYTF	TGTGCCAGTAGTATCATGACAGCTAACTATGGCTACACCTTC
TRBJ1-1	TRBV9	.	.	CASSVEGTTNTEAFF	TGTGCCAGCAGCGTAGAGGGGACTACCAACACTGAAGCTTTCTTT
TRBJ2-1	TRBV18	.	.	CASSPRDGNNEQFF	TGTGCCAGCTCACCACGGGACGGAAACAATGAGCAGTTCTTC
TRBJ2-5	TRBV2	once	.	CASSQRRAGETQYF	TGTGCCAGCAGTCAGAGAAGGGCCGGGGAGACCCAGTACTTC
TRBJ1-1	TRBV19	.	.	CASSMKGFQGKAFF	TGTGCCAGTAGTATGAAGGGGTTCCAGGGTAAAGCTTTCTTT